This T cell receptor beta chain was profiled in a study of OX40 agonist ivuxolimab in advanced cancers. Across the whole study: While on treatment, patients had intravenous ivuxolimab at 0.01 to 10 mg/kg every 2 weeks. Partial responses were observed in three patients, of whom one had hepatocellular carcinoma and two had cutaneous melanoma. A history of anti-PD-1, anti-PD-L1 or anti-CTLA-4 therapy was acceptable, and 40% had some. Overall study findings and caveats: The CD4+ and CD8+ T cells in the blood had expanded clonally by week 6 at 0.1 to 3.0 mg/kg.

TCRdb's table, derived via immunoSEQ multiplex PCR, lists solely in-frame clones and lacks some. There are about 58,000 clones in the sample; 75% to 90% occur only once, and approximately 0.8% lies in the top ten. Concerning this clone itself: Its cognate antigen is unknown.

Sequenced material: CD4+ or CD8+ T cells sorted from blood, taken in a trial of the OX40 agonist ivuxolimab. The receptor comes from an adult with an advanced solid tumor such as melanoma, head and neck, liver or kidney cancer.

The CDR3 DNA follows: TGTGCCAGCAGTCCAAGGTCGGCAGAAACTTACACCGGGGAGCTGTTTTTT. Translation gives CASSPRSAETYTGELFF. The chain links TRBV7-6 to TRBJ2-2; D is unresolved. V was trimmed by 6 bases and J by 3 bases, leaving 20 bases between them. The germline CDR1 and CDR2 sequences are SGHVS and FNYEAQ. This CDR3 spans 17 amino acids. Drawing the rest from reference TRBV7-6 and TRBJ2-2, the complete variable domain is GAGVSQSPRYKVTKRGQDVALRCDPISGHVSLYWYRQALGQGPEFLTYFNYEAQQDKSGLPNDRFSAERPEGSISTLTIQRTEQRDSAMYRCASSPRSAETYTGELFFGEGSRLTVL.